This TCR beta chain was found in a study of Tregs in tolerant kidney transplant recipients. As concerns this clone: The read finishes 3 residues shy of the CDR3 end, and the germline J gene is used to complete it.

Libraries were prepared by immunoSEQ multiplex PCR; TCRdb keeps only in-frame clonotypes and omits some of them. Here the sample table reports roughly 48,000 clones. V gave up 6 bases and J gave up 2 bases, with 17 bases separating them. CDR3 size: 15 residues. Germline CDR1 DFQATT, CDR2 SNEGSKA (reference sequence). The rearrangement uses TRBV20-1 and TRBJ1-5; D perhaps matches TRBD1 (5 bases). This receptor was obtained from a human donor who received a combined kidney and bone marrow transplant. Sequences were derived from CD4+ T cells from blood, sampled before the transplant. The CDR3 bases that were read are TGCAGTGCCGTAGGGAGGGGAGGGGGCAATCAGCCC. Translating gives CSAVGRGGGNQP. The complete CDR3 sequence is CSAVGRGGGNQPQHF.